The 5 T cell receptor beta chains in this list originate from one sample, sequenced in a study of response to subunit inactivated influenza vaccine. TCRdb re-derived calls from the RT-PCR reads in MiXCR, one entry per CDR3 protein. This repertoire shows 450,000 to 550,000 distinct CDR3 sequences, 25% found once; its top ten account for under 2.5%. This material consisted of CD4+ T cells sorted from PBMCs, taken 5 days after vaccination. These receptors came from a man aged 45-65 years who received an inactivated influenza vaccine.

The chain recombines TRBV9 with TRBJ2-5; 10 bases align to TRBD2. This CDR3 region has 15 residues. The V gene's germline CDR1 is SGDLS and CDR2 YYNGEE. Trimming took 0 bases from V and 9 from J; bases not matched to a gene: 8. The CDR3 DNA follows: TGTGCCAGCAGCGTAGAGGGGATTAGCGGGAGGCCCCAGTACTTC. Translation gives CASSVEGISGRPQYF.

The rearrangement joins TRBV6-1 to TRBJ2-6; D is undetermined. CDR3 length equals 13 residues. Looked up from germline, CDR1 is MNHNS and CDR2 is SASEGT. Trimming cost V 6 bases and J 3 bases, with 6 bases left between them. CDR3 bases: TGTGCCAGCAGGTTCTTTGGGGCCAACGTCCTGACTTTC. It encodes CASRFFGANVLTF.

This clonotype came up a few times. V and J are TRBV7-2 and TRBJ1-1; no clear D gene. The CDR3 runs 15 residues. With 5 bases removed from V and 0 bases from J, the gap between germline ends came to 13 bases. CDR1 and CDR2 (germline): SGHTA, FQGNSA. The CDR3 bases are TGTGCCAGCAGCACCCGGACCAGCTTGAACACTGAAGCTTTCTTT. It translates to CASSTRTSLNTEAFF.

The chain couples TRBV7-9 to TRBJ1-2, with TRBD1 identical over 9 bases. The germline gives CDR1 SEHNR, CDR2 FQNEAQ (reference sequence). The CDR3 has 17 amino acids. The trim removed 5 bases at V and 5 bases at J, leaving 15 bases unmatched. CDR3 nucleotide sequence: TGTGCCAGCAGCACAATGCCGGGACAGGGTGGCGGTTATGGCTACACCTTC. Translating gives CASSTMPGQGGGYGYTF.

The chain joins TRBV4-2 to TRBJ2-1; weak D call: TRBD2 (6 bases). The CDR3 runs to 16 residues. The V gene's germline CDR1 is LGHNA and CDR2 YNFKEQ. V lost 1 base to trimming and J lost 5 bases, with 15 bases between them. For the CDR3, the DNA is TGTGCCAGCAGCCAAGCTGATGGGACTTTAAACAATGAGCAGTTCTTC. Its translation is CASSQADGTLNNEQFF.